The entry below describes one T cell receptor (beta chain). Its antigen remains unknown. The sample comes from a study of regulatory T cells in long-lasting Graves disease. Stated time point: newly diagnosed GD, antithyroid drugs for less than 3 months. RNA isolated from PBMCs was used to make the TCR library. Assembly of TCR beta libraries relied on iRepertoire HTBI primers together with Arm-PCR of CDR3 regions. TCRdb re-called the multiplex PCR reads through MiXCR, storing one row per CDR3 protein. Of 530,000 or so distinct CDR3 sequences listed, about 16% are singletons. The study's findings and limits: Persistent patients had more shared public clonotypes (2,741) than new patients (approximately 920). TCR diversity was lower in persistent Graves' patients (versus newly diagnosed ones).

The CDR3 extends over 15 amino acids. V was cut by 1 base and J by 4 bases, with 13 bases left in between. Per germline, CDR1 SGHTA and CDR2 FQGTGA. These same records also appear under a second study, on T cells in Graves' hyperthyroidism and ophthalmopathy.

The origin of this receptor is a man between 18 and 29 years old with Graves disease. The source material was peripheral blood mononuclear cells (PBMCs), sampled at new diagnosis, from a patient treated with antithyroid drugs. V and J are TRBV7-3 and TRBJ1-1, with D unclear. CDR3 amino acids: CASSLKGVGSTEAFF. CDR3 DNA sequence: TGTGCCAGCAGCTTAAAGGGTGTAGGGAGCACTGAAGCTTTCTTT.